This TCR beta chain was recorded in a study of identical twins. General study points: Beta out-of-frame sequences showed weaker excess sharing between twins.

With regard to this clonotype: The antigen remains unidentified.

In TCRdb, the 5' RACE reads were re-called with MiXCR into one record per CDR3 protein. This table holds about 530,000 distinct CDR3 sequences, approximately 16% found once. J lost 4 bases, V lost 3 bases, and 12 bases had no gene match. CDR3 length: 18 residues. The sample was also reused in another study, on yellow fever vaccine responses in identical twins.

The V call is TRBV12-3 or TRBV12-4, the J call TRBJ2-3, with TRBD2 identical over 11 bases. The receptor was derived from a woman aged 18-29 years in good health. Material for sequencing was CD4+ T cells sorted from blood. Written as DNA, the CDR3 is TGTGCCAGCAGTTTTTCCCCACTAGCGGGAGCCTTCGCAGATACGCAGTATTTT. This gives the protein CASSFSPLAGAFADTQYF.